These 18 T cell receptor beta chains originate from one sample sequenced in a study of T-cell reconstitution after alpha-beta-depleted transplantation in children. Unique molecular identifiers were incorporated into the prepared TCRbeta library. TCRdb reanalysed the PCR reads using MiXCR and keeps one entry per CDR3 protein. Among over 150,000 distinct CDR3 sequences listed, approximately 6.8% were seen once. The source material was PBMCs, sampled before TCRalphabeta/CD19-depleted stem cell transplant. The receptors were sampled from a girl less than two years old with combined immunodeficiency, due to receive a stem cell transplant.

The table lists this clonotype with many counts. The chain is built from TRBV28 and TRBJ2-5; 10 bases agree with TRBD2. The CDR3 is 16 residues long. The junction had 5 bases not matched to a gene; V was cut back by 1 base and J by 3 bases. From germline, CDR1 is MDHEN and CDR2 SYDVKM. CDR3 nucleotide sequence: TGTGCCAGCAGTTTATCCTGGACTAGCGGAAAAGAGACCCAGTACTTC. The encoded protein is CASSLSWTSGKETQYF. Looking up the rest from reference TRBV28 and TRBJ2-5 gives the full variable domain: DVKVTQSSRYLVKRTGEKVFLECVQDMDHENMFWYRQDPGLGLRLIYFSYDVKMKEKGDIPEGYSVSREKKERFSLILESASTNQTSMYLCASSLSWTSGKETQYFGPGTRLLVL.

This clonotype was found many times. The chain is built from TRBV7-2 and TRBJ2-3; perhaps TRBD2 as D (6 bases). The CDR3 consists of 15 residues. CDR1 SGHTA and CDR2 FQGNSA come from the germline V gene. V lost 3 bases and J lost 6, with 16 bases in between. This CDR3 is CASSFGGEYTDTQYF. The CDR3 nucleotides read TGTGCCAGCAGCTTCGGGGGAGAGTATACGGATACGCAGTATTTT.

This rearrangement joins TRBV7-9 to TRBJ1-2, with no clear D. Between the trimmed V and J ends, which lost 7 bases and 5 bases, there was a span of 8 bases. The CDR3 is 11 residues long. Germline V gives CDR1 SEHNR, CDR2 FQNEAQ (reference sequence). Here the CDR3 DNA reads TGTGCCAGCACCCTGGGGTATGGCTACACCTTC. This codes for CASTLGYGYTF.

This clonotype was seen repeatedly, ten times or more. The V call is TRBV20-1, the J call TRBJ2-4; D might be TRBD2 (7 bases). Trimming shortened V by 8 bases and J by 7 bases, and 15 bases separated the two germline ends. CDR1 is DFQATT, CDR2 SNEGSKA, per germline (reference sequence). This CDR3 is 12 amino acids long. DNA of the CDR3: TGCAGTACGAGGGGGGGTGGTAACATTCAGTACTTC. It is translated as CSTRGGGNIQYF.

This clonotype was observed at least ten times. The genes are TRBV24-1 and TRBJ1-1, with a weak D call TRBD1 (5 bases). The CDR3 runs to 20 residues. Trimming shortened V by 2 bases and J by 4 bases, and 28 bases separated the two germline ends. CDR1 is KGHDR and CDR2 is SFDVKD in the germline V gene. The CDR3 protein is CATSDYSRLRGRGASTEAFF. The CDR3 nucleotides read TGTGCCACCAGTGATTACTCCAGGTTGAGGGGTCGTGGGGCGTCCACTGAAGCTTTCTTT.

The rearrangement joins TRBV4-1 to TRBJ1-6, with D possibly matching TRBD1 (6 bases). Germline V lookup: CDR1 MGHRA, CDR2 YSYEKL. The ends were cut back, 4 bases at V and 7 bases at J, with 20 bases in the middle. This CDR3 region has 17 residues. In DNA, the CDR3 is TGCGCCAGCAGCCCCTTTGTCGGCCAGGGGTTCAATTCACCCCTCCACTTT. Translation: CASSPFVGQGFNSPLHF.

The chain is built from TRBV18 and TRBJ2-7; TRBD1 agrees at 8 bases. This CDR3 has 14 amino acids. The germline CDR1 and CDR2 sequences are KGHSH and LQKENI. V lost 1 base to trimming and J lost 6 bases; unmatched junction nucleotides: 5. The CDR3 reads CASSPRGQGCEQYF. CDR3 in DNA: TGTGCCAGCTCACCACGCGGACAGGGCTGCGAGCAGTACTTC.

This clonotype came up many times. V usage is TRBV4-1 and J usage is TRBJ2-7; a weak D match, TRBD2 (5 bases). V gave up 3 bases and J gave up 3 bases, with 12 bases separating them. This CDR3 contains 14 residues. Germline V CDR1 and CDR2: MGHRA, YSYEKL. The CDR3 bases are TGCGCCAGCAGCCACGGACGGGGAGACTACGAGCAGTACTTC. This codes for CASSHGRGDYEQYF.

Many counts were recorded for this clonotype. This chain joins TRBV20-1 and TRBJ1-1, with D unresolved. Trimming removed 0 bases at V and 0 bases at J, with 11 bases between. Germline V gives CDR1 DFQATT, CDR2 SNEGSKA (reference sequence). The CDR3 covers 15 residues. For the CDR3, the DNA is TGCAGTGCTAGAGACGGGGTGCTCCTGAACACTGAAGCTTTCTTT. As protein: CSARDGVLLNTEAFF.

This clonotype showed up many times. This chain joins TRBV7-2 and TRBJ2-1; 11 bases are a match to TRBD2. Per the germline V gene, CDR1 is SGHTA and CDR2 is FQGNSA. The trim removed 4 bases at V and 9 bases at J, leaving 14 bases unmatched. This CDR3 is built from 17 residues. The CDR3 spells CASSSSLAGGKATEQFF. In nucleotides, the CDR3 is TGTGCCAGCAGCTCTTCCCTAGCGGGGGGCAAAGCAACTGAGCAGTTCTTC.

This clonotype was observed many times. The chain links TRBV12-3 or TRBV12-4 to TRBJ2-7; no reliable D call. V lost 6 bases to trimming and J lost 3 bases, with 9 bases between them. The CDR3 consists of 12 residues. The CDR3 sequence is CASSPDLYEQYF. Here the CDR3 DNA reads TGTGCCAGCAGCCCAGATCTCTACGAGCAGTACTTC.

The chain is built from TRBV18 and TRBJ2-2; D unresolved. The CDR3 spans 13 residues. Germline CDR1 is KGHSH and CDR2 is LQKENI. Trimming stripped 2 bases from V and 6 bases from J, with 7 bases between. The CDR3 region is CASSPVNPGELFF. The CDR3 DNA reads as TGTGCCAGCTCACCAGTCAACCCCGGGGAGCTGTTTTTT.

This clonotype has a handful of counts. The chain uses TRBV7-2 and TRBJ2-5; D remains unclear. This CDR3 comprises 14 residues. The V end lost 2 bases, the J end lost 2 bases, and 9 bases lay between the germline ends. CDR1 and CDR2 from the germline V gene are SGHTA and FQGNSA. CDR3 amino acids: CASSLLGIQETQYF. The DNA for the CDR3 is TGTGCCAGCAGCTTACTAGGGATTCAAGAGACCCAGTACTTC.

The gene calls are TRBV11-1 and TRBJ2-5, with 7 bases aligning to TRBD2. The V gene end was trimmed by 4 bases and the J gene end by 3 bases; junction bases not matched to a gene: 11. Germline loops: CDR1 SGHAT, CDR2 FQDESV (reference sequence). The CDR3 covers 16 residues. The CDR3 region is CASSYLRGRAKETQYF. The CDR3, as DNA: TGTGCCAGCAGCTACCTTAGAGGGAGGGCTAAAGAGACCCAGTACTTC. The full variable domain, in which reference TRBV11-1 and TRBJ2-5 provide the parts outside the CDR3, is EAEVAQSPRYKITEKSQAVAFWCDPISGHATLYWYRQILGQGPELLVQFQDESVVDDSQLPKDRFSAERLKGVDSTLKIQPAELGDSAMYLCASSYLRGRAKETQYFGPGTRLLVL.

Ten or more counts support this clonotype. The V call is TRBV5-6, the J call TRBJ1-1; D is ambiguous. This CDR3 is 15 amino acids long. The germline gives CDR1 SGHDT, CDR2 YYEEEE. V lost 0 bases, J lost 0 bases, and 9 bases lay in between. In nucleotides, the CDR3 is TGTGCCAGCAGCTTGGTTTTGGAGCTGAACACTGAAGCTTTCTTT. Residues: CASSLVLELNTEAFF.

In regard to this clonotype: A much larger clone sits a single nucleotide away, making a read error possible. V usage is TRBV7-2 and J usage is TRBJ1-2, with D maybe TRBD1 (5 bases). Trimming stripped 1 base from V and 13 bases from J, with 25 bases between. CDR3 length equals 16 residues. Per germline, CDR1 SGHTA and CDR2 FQGNSA. CDR3 in amino acids: CASSLVNIVWTRDCTF. The CDR3 DNA is TGTGCCAGCAGCTTAGTTAATATCGTGTGGACGAGGGACTGCACCTTC.

This clonotype has a handful of counts. This rearrangement joins TRBV7-9 to TRBJ2-7; TRBD2 aligns across 8 bases. Germline V gene data show CDR1 as SEHNR and CDR2 as FQNEAQ (reference sequence). The ends lost 5 bases at V and 4 bases at J; junction bases unmatched: 10. The CDR3 extends over 15 amino acids. CDR3 region: CASSPHPRGVYEQYF. The DNA for the CDR3 is TGTGCCAGCAGCCCCCATCCGCGGGGGGTTTACGAGCAGTACTTC.

This clonotype has at least ten counts. V and J are TRBV12-3 or TRBV12-4 and TRBJ1-2; D gene uncertain. V lost 0 bases, J lost 5 bases, and 4 bases lay in between. The CDR3 has 12 residues. The CDR3 region is CASSLARYGYTF. CDR3 sequence (DNA): TGTGCCAGCAGTTTAGCACGGTATGGCTACACCTTC.